This TCR beta chain was profiled in a study of blood T cell repertoires in COVID-19 (dated by TCRdb to about 2020). In terms of the full investigation: Samples from collaborators originated in the United States, Italy and Spain and spanned both the acute and convalescent phases of COVID-19. The material from the prospective study consisted of cDNA or gDNA derived from T cells, B-cell-depleted T cells, or PBMCs. Subjects who had been exposed to COVID-19, were actively infected with it, or had recovered from it provided the deeply sampled blood TCRbeta repertoires that made up the dataset. A freely available public database, intended as a resource for researchers studying the immune response to SARS-CoV-2, is where the repertoires were released. Samples were obtained from the ongoing ImmuneRACE study (first 160 participants) and from some 1,300 subjects provided by 6 global collaborators. The sample metadata nearly always contained a de-identified subject ID, COVID-19 status, age in years and sex. Where available, HLA class I and class II types were taken from metadata supplied by the sample provider and were not determined by assay-based typing. Paper-wide results and their limitations: The quantity of clinical and demographic metadata differed by source and by participant and was supplied without curation.

TCRbeta CDR3 regions were amplified from genomic DNA by means of the immunoSEQ Assay, a bias-controlled multiplex PCR. The paper's data handling went like this. The number of nucleated cells in each sample was estimated by amplification of reference gene primers within the assay. To quantify the absolute abundance of each unique TCRbeta CDR3 rearrangement, sequence reads were collapsed and filtered. For each sample, productive Simpson clonality was calculated as the square root of Simpson's diversity index over productive rearrangements. TCRdb's version of the immuneACCESS table is confined to in-frame rearrangements and falls short of the full clone set. An unresolved V gene accounts for under half of the shortfall where checked; the remainder is of unknown origin. V and J calls and clone size are given by that table; D and trimming were obtained from the DNA. In this sample the table shows about 200,000 clones, more than 65% of which occur a single time. The ten largest clones capture roughly an eighth of the sample.

The CDR3 measures 14 amino acids from cysteine to phenylalanine. The sequence is cut down to CDR3 DNA, 42 bases in frame from base 1. CDR1 and CDR2, per the germline V gene, are SNHLY and FYNNEI. V is cut back by 7 bases and J by 4 bases, with 6 bases in the junction unmatched. Comment on this clone: No cognate antigen has been identified for it. No base qualities exist here, and no much larger clone lies one base off it.

Each collaborating institution followed its own protocols to collect whole blood in K2EDTA tubes. For TCRbeta analysis, collaborators shipped samples in one of three forms: frozen whole blood, isolated PBMCs, or DNA extracted from either of those sample types. Recombination connected TRBV2 to TRBJ2-1, with 8 bases aligning to TRBD2. This receptor was identified in a human donor in a cohort sampled during active COVID-19. Sequenced material: peripheral blood. The CDR3 amino acid sequence is: CASKRTSLYNEQFF. The DNA sequence is as follows: TGTGCCAGCAAGCGGACTAGCTTGTACAATGAGCAGTTCTTC. Beyond the CDR3, the reference TRBV2 and TRBJ2-1 genes provide the residues; the full variable domain reads: EPEVTQTPSHQVTQMGQEVILRCVPISNHLYFYWYRQILGQKVEFLVSFYNNEISEKSEIFDDQFSVERPDGSNFTLKIRSTKLEDSAMYFCASKRTSLYNEQFFGPGTRLTVL.